The 18 T cell receptor beta chains given below trace back to one sample, sequenced in a study of identical twins. In TCRdb, the 5' RACE reads were re-called with MiXCR into one record per CDR3 protein. The repertoire holds approximately 600,000 distinct CDR3 sequences, with roughly 7.2% as singletons. The same sample was also studied in work on yellow fever vaccine responses in identical twins.

Sequenced sample: PBMCs. The origin of the receptors is a woman younger than 30 in good health.

This clonotype was seen a few times. The chain combines TRBV10-3 with TRBJ2-1; the D gene is possibly TRBD2 (5 bases). Germline V gene sequence: CDR1 ENHRY, CDR2 SYGVKD. Trimming stripped 5 bases from V and 4 bases from J, with 9 bases between. The CDR3 sequence is 13 residues long. The CDR3 DNA reads TGTGCCATCAGTCAGACTATTTACAATGAGCAGTTCTTC. Translated: CAISQTIYNEQFF.

The chain has TRBV20-1 and TRBJ2-1; the match to TRBD2 covers 8 bases. With 4 bases clipped from V and 10 bases from J, the junction kept 6 bases outside the gene matches. Germline-derived CDR1 and CDR2 are DFQATT and SNEGSKA (reference sequence). This CDR3 contains 12 residues. CDR3 protein: CSAIGGAGEQFF. Here the CDR3 DNA reads TGCAGTGCTATCGGGGGGGCGGGGGAGCAGTTCTTC.

The chain recombines TRBV15 with TRBJ1-2; 7 nucleotides agree with TRBD1. Germline CDR1 is LNHNV and CDR2 is YYDKDF (reference sequence). The V and J ends lost 0 bases and 5 bases, in that order; junction bases with no gene match: 12. The CDR3 length is 17 residues. For the CDR3, the DNA is TGTGCCACCAGCAGAGATAGGGGGCAGGGGTGGTTGTATGGCTACACCTTC. Its protein product is CATSRDRGQGWLYGYTF.

This chain links TRBV10-3 with TRBJ2-2, with D possibly matching TRBD2 (6 bases). CDR1 and CDR2 (germline): ENHRY, SYGVKD. The CDR3 length is 20 residues. V dropped 3 bases and J dropped 4 bases, with 27 bases sitting between them. The CDR3 DNA reads as TGTGCCATCAGTGACCTAACGACTAGTTCGGCCGGAGGGATCACCGGGGAGCTGTTTTTT. Encoded protein: CAISDLTTSSAGGITGELFF.

The sample holds many counts of this clonotype. The gene calls are TRBV29-1 and TRBJ2-1, with 8 bases lining up with TRBD2. Losses at the gene ends were 5 bases for V and 0 bases for J; bases not matched to a gene: 0. The V gene's germline CDR1 is SQVTM and CDR2 ANQGSEA. The CDR3 is 13 residues long. CDR3 loop: CSVSGSSYNEQFF. Written as DNA, the CDR3 is TGCAGCGTTAGCGGGAGCTCCTACAATGAGCAGTTCTTC.

The J gene is TRBJ1-6, the V gene TRBV6-6; 7 bases align to TRBD1. Germline V gene data show CDR1 as MNHNY and CDR2 as SVGAGI (reference sequence). The CDR3 length is 12 residues. J gave up 7 bases and V 7 bases, and 1 base lay outside the gene matches. This chain's CDR3 is CASKQGNSPLHF. CDR3 coding DNA: TGTGCCAGCAAACAGGGGAATTCACCCCTCCACTTT.

The CDR3 DNA reads TGTGCCAGCAGCGTGCAGGGGGCAAGCTATGGCTACACCTTC. It translates to CASSVQGASYGYTF. This chain joins TRBV7-9 and TRBJ1-2; 8 bases match TRBD1. Looked up from germline, CDR1 is SEHNR and CDR2 is FQNEAQ (reference sequence). CDR3 length equals 14 residues. Trimming cost V 5 bases and J 4 bases; bases outside gene matches: 6.

The rearrangement joins TRBV11-2 to TRBJ2-7, with TRBD2 matching 8 bases. Germline V gene data show CDR1 as SGHAT and CDR2 as FQNNGV. The CDR3 is made up of 14 amino acids. V was clipped by 1 base and J by 6 bases; unmatched bases: 5. CDR3 sequence reads: CASSLGAGAGEQYF. Here the CDR3 DNA reads TGTGCCAGCAGCTTAGGAGCGGGAGCGGGCGAGCAGTACTTC. Complete variable domain (other parts from reference TRBV11-2 and TRBJ2-7): EAGVAQSPRYKIIEKRQSVAFWCNPISGHATLYWYQQILGQGPKLLIQFQNNGVVDDSQLPKDRFSAERLKGVDSTLKIQPAKLEDSAVYLCASSLGAGAGEQYFGPGTRLTVT.

This clonotype was seen at least ten times. The V call is TRBV9, the J call TRBJ2-1; D possibly uses TRBD1 or TRBD2 (5 bases each). The CDR3 runs 17 residues. Germline CDR1 SGDLS, CDR2 YYNGEE. Trimming stripped 3 bases from V and 0 bases from J, with 16 bases between. CDR3 DNA sequence: TGTGCCAGCAGCGGCCAGGGACCCTACAGCTCCTACAATGAGCAGTTCTTC. As protein: CASSGQGPYSSYNEQFF.

In its sample, this clonotype was seen a few times. The chain is built from TRBV11-1 and TRBJ2-5; 11 nucleotides line up with TRBD2. The CDR3 has 20 amino acids. V shed 2 bases, J shed 3 bases, and the junction held 17 bases outside the gene matches. Germline V CDR1 and CDR2: SGHAT, FQDESV (reference sequence). CDR3 DNA sequence: TGTGCCAGCAGCTTAAGCGCGAGGCTAGCGGGAGGCCCGCGAGAAGAGACCCAGTACTTC. It translates to CASSLSARLAGGPREETQYF.

The table lists this clonotype with many counts. The V call is TRBV20-1, the J call TRBJ1-1, with D maybe TRBD1 (5 bases). The CDR3 extends over 12 amino acids. Per the germline V gene, CDR1 is DFQATT and CDR2 is SNEGSKA (reference sequence). Between the trimmed V and J ends, which lost 7 bases and 3 bases, there was a span of 12 bases. CDR3 coding DNA: TGCAGTGTTCCGTCGGGGGACACTGAAGCTTTCTTT. This gives the protein CSVPSGDTEAFF.

This clonotype was found many times. The chain carries TRBV7-9 and TRBJ2-7; TRBD2 matches 12 bases. The V segment lost 6 bases and the J segment 0 bases; nucleotides outside the gene matches: 3. The CDR3 spans 15 residues. Germline V gene data show CDR1 as SEHNR and CDR2 as FQNEAQ (reference sequence). CDR3 sequence reads: CASSSGLAGSYEQYF. The CDR3 coding sequence is TGTGCCAGCAGTTCGGGACTAGCGGGCTCCTACGAGCAGTACTTC.

The rearrangement joins TRBV15 to TRBJ1-4; 7 positions match TRBD1. CDR1 is LNHNV, CDR2 YYDKDF, per germline (reference sequence). The CDR3 runs to 15 residues. The V gene end was trimmed by 5 bases and the J gene end by 2 bases; junction bases not matched to a gene: 5. CDR3 region: CATSGKQGTNEKLFF. Here the CDR3 DNA reads TGTGCCACCAGCGGAAAACAGGGGACTAATGAAAAACTGTTTTTT. Using reference TRBV15 and TRBJ1-4 for the parts outside the CDR3, the full variable domain is DAMVIQNPRYQVTQFGKPVTLSCSQTLNHNVMYWYQQKSSQAPKLLFHYYDKDFNNEADTPDNFQSRRPNTSFCFLDIRSPGLGDTAMYLCATSGKQGTNEKLFFGSGTQLSVL.

The chain couples TRBV20-1 to TRBJ2-7; D possibly corresponds to TRBD2 (6 bases). Trimming removed 3 bases at V and 6 bases at J, with 21 bases between. Germline assignment: CDR1 DFQATT and CDR2 SNEGSKA (reference sequence). The CDR3 length is 15 residues. The CDR3 here is CSARGDGTLRFEQYV. As DNA, the CDR3 is TGCAGTGCTAGGGGCGATGGGACTCTTCGTTTCGAGCAGTACGTC.

The gene calls are TRBV6-5 and TRBJ2-3; the match to TRBD2 covers 13 bases. This CDR3 spans 17 amino acids. Losses at the gene ends were 4 bases for V and 2 bases for J; bases not matched to a gene: 6. CDR1 and CDR2 (germline): MNHEY, SVGAGI. CDR3 DNA sequence: TGTGCCAGCAGTTCTCGGACTAGCGGGGGTTACACAGATACGCAGTATTTT. Protein product: CASSSRTSGGYTDTQYF.

The chain joins TRBV28 to TRBJ2-5; 10 nucleotides line up with TRBD2. The germline gives CDR1 MDHEN, CDR2 SYDVKM. V lost 5 bases and J lost 4; bases outside the gene matches: 13. The CDR3 loop spans 17 amino acids. CDR3 sequence: CASSVLGASGSGETQYF. The CDR3 coding sequence is TGTGCCAGCAGTGTCCTCGGGGCTAGCGGGAGCGGAGAGACCCAGTACTTC.

With respect to this clonotype: One end of the junction does not line up with germline, which may come from a read error. This chain connects TRBV12-3 or TRBV12-4 to TRBJ2-5; 13 bases map to TRBD2. The CDR3 has 19 residues. CDR3 in amino acids: CAISLIVLAGGPLQETQYF. CDR3 sequence (DNA): TGTGCCATCAGTTTAATTGTACTAGCGGGGGGGCCGCTCCAAGAGACCCAGTACTTC.

This clonotype was counted many times. V and J are TRBV7-9 and TRBJ2-2; D not certain. V lost 3 bases and J lost 5, with 4 bases in between. CDR3 size: 12 residues. Looked up from germline, CDR1 is SEHNR and CDR2 is FQNEAQ (reference sequence). For the CDR3, the DNA is TGTGCCAGCAGCTTTCAGACCGGGGAGCTGTTTTTT. Amino acid sequence: CASSFQTGELFF. The variable domain in full, with the rest retrieved from reference TRBV7-9 and TRBJ2-2, is DTGVSQNPRHKITKRGQNVTFRCDPISEHNRLYWYRQTLGQGPEFLTYFQNEAQLEKSRLLSDRFSAERPKGSFSTLEIQRTEQGDSAMYLCASSFQTGELFFGEGSRLTVL.